The 30 T cell receptor beta chains given below trace back to one sample, sequenced in a study of T-cell memory formation after mild COVID-19. Each CDR3 protein is one row after TCRdb ran MiXCR on the 5' RACE reads. Of 200,000 or so distinct CDR3 sequences in the sample, 16% were seen once. The sample taken for sequencing was PBMCs or a T cell subset sorted from them (not recorded which). These receptors all stem from an adult woman who had mild COVID-19 (a few samples of this study predate the infection). Cell type and time point are not known.

CDR3 in DNA: TGCAGTGCTAGAGAGCGGGGGGTATCCTACGAGCAGTACTTC. This translates into CSARERGVSYEQYF. The genes are TRBV20-1 and TRBJ2-7, with TRBD2 matching 8 bases. V shed 0 bases, J shed 1 base, and the junction held 2 bases outside the gene matches. Germline CDR1 is DFQATT and CDR2 is SNEGSKA (reference sequence). This CDR3 has 14 amino acids.

The V and J genes are TRBV20-1 and TRBJ2-7, with 14 bases identical to TRBD2. The germline V gene encodes CDR1 DFQATT and CDR2 SNEGSKA (reference sequence). The CDR3 runs 13 residues. In DNA, the CDR3 is TGCAGCGGGCAGACTAGCGGGGGGGACGAGCAGTACTTC. Translation gives CSGQTSGGDEQYF.

This clonotype was observed many times. The chain uses TRBV29-1 and TRBJ2-5; D is unresolved. This CDR3 is built from 12 residues. V was trimmed by 4 bases and J by 1 base, leaving 7 bases between them. Germline V gene lookup returns CDR1 SQVTM and CDR2 ANQGSEA. CDR3 residues: CSVARSQETQYF. The CDR3 nucleotides read TGCAGCGTTGCCCGGTCCCAAGAGACCCAGTACTTC. Based on the CDR3 plus reference TRBV29-1 and TRBJ2-5, the full variable domain is SAVISQKPSRDICQRGTSLTIQCQVDSQVTMMFWYRQQPGQSLTLIATANQGSEATYESGFVIDKFPISRPNLTFSTLTVSNMSPEDSSIYLCSVARSQETQYFGPGTRLLVL.

This clonotype occurred a few times. The J gene is TRBJ2-7, the V gene TRBV12-3 or TRBV12-4; D remains unclear. The CDR3 length is 16 residues. V shed 0 bases and J shed 7 bases, with 19 bases lying between them. The CDR3 sequence is CASSLAPGLSGSEQYF. The DNA of the CDR3 is TGTGCCAGCAGTTTAGCGCCGGGCCTGAGTGGTAGTGAGCAGTACTTC.

This clonotype was seen more than once but under ten times. This chain links TRBV5-1 with TRBJ2-5; 7 bases are shared with TRBD2. Germline CDR1 is SGHRS and CDR2 is YFSETQ. The CDR3 has 14 residues. J gave up 8 bases and V 0 bases, and 7 bases lay outside the gene matches. CDR3 sequence: CASSLGQTSSTQYF. Here the CDR3 DNA reads TGCGCCAGCAGCTTGGGCCAGACTAGCAGTACCCAGTACTTC.

This clonotype was observed at least ten times. This chain joins TRBV4-3 and TRBJ2-7; D uncertain. Trimming took 3 bases from V and 0 from J, leaving 15 bases between them. The CDR3 loop spans 16 amino acids. Germline lookup yields CDR1 LGHNA and CDR2 YSLEER. The CDR3 DNA reads TGCGCCAGCAGCCATTTTAAAGGACGCGTCTCCTACGAGCAGTACTTC. Translated: CASSHFKGRVSYEQYF.

This clonotype was counted between two and nine times. The V gene is TRBV19, the J gene TRBJ2-7; tentative D call: TRBD2 (5 bases). V was clipped by 3 bases and J by 3 bases, with 9 bases between them. The V gene's germline CDR1 is LNHDA and CDR2 SQIVND (reference sequence). There are 13 residues in the CDR3. The CDR3 nucleotides read TGTGCCAGTAGTATTTTAGGAGGCTACGAGCAGTACTTC. Its protein product is CASSILGGYEQYF.

In its sample, this clonotype was seen a few times. This sequence joins TRBV6-5 and TRBJ2-1, with TRBD1 identical over 9 bases. The CDR3 runs to 16 residues. Germline V gene lookup returns CDR1 MNHEY and CDR2 SVGAGI. V trimming: 6 bases; J trimming: 0 bases; junction bases outside the gene matches: 6. CDR3 residues: CASSSGTGSSYNEQFF. Here the CDR3 DNA reads TGTGCCAGCAGCTCCGGGACAGGGAGCTCCTACAATGAGCAGTTCTTC.

V gene TRBV5-4 combines with J gene TRBJ2-2; unclear D gene. The CDR3 is 11 residues long. V dropped 1 base and J dropped 7 bases, with 2 bases sitting between them. From germline, CDR1 is SGHNT and CDR2 YYREEE (reference sequence). Written as DNA, the CDR3 is TGTGCCAGCAGCTTGAACGGGGAGCTGTTTTTT. It encodes CASSLNGELFF.

This clonotype was observed a handful of times. The V call is TRBV7-3, the J call TRBJ2-7; 7 bases map to TRBD1. The CDR3 is made up of 13 amino acids. CDR1 and CDR2 (germline): SGHTA, FQGTGA. V trimming: 8 bases; J trimming: 0 bases; junction bases outside the gene matches: 4. The CDR3 DNA reads TGTGCCAGCGAACACAGGGGCTCCTACGAGCAGTACTTC. Translated: CASEHRGSYEQYF.

This clonotype has only a few counts. The chain joins TRBV6-6 to TRBJ2-4; 7 bases line up with TRBD1. The CDR3 runs to 15 residues. The trim removed 6 bases at V and 5 bases at J, leaving 10 bases unmatched. The germline gives CDR1 MNHNY, CDR2 SVGAGI (reference sequence). The CDR3 DNA follows: TGTGCCAGCAGCTCACACAGGGGTAGGGAAAACATTCAGTACTTC. This sequence encodes CASSSHRGRENIQYF.

In its sample, this clonotype was seen a few times. V gene TRBV20-1 combines with J gene TRBJ2-7, with 7 bases fitting TRBD2. Trimming at V came to 3 bases and at J to 0 bases, leaving 5 bases not matched to a gene. This CDR3 comprises 14 residues. Germline CDR1 is DFQATT and CDR2 is SNEGSKA (reference sequence). The CDR3 DNA reads TGCAGTGCTAGTAAAGCGGGGCGCTCCTACGAGCAGTACTTC. This translates into CSASKAGRSYEQYF.

This clonotype came up many times. This chain connects TRBV9 to TRBJ2-3; D tentatively fits TRBD1 or TRBD2 (6 bases each). The CDR3 totals 16 residues. Trimming pared 2 bases from V and 8 bases from J, leaving 21 bases between. Germline V CDR1 and CDR2: SGDLS, YYNGEE. CDR3 nucleotides: TGTGCCAGCAGCGTCCAAGGGGGGACGACCGGAGGTACGCAGTATTTT. This codes for CASSVQGGTTGGTQYF.

In its sample, this clonotype was seen a few times. The chain combines TRBV7-2 with TRBJ1-4, with 7 bases that match TRBD1. Germline CDR1 and CDR2: SGHTA and FQGNSA. V lost 1 base and J lost 0; bases outside the gene matches: 5. CDR3 length equals 17 residues. CDR3 sequence: CASSLGRGSATNEKLFF. As DNA, the CDR3 is TGTGCCAGCAGCTTAGGCAGGGGGTCTGCAACTAATGAAAAACTGTTTTTT.

In its sample, this clonotype was seen a few times. The chain combines TRBV24-1 with TRBJ2-7; 8 bases agree with TRBD1. J was trimmed by 3 bases and V by 3 bases; bases with no gene match: 9. Per germline, CDR1 KGHDR and CDR2 SFDVKD. This CDR3 is built from 16 residues. The CDR3: CATSDPPGQGSYEQYF. CDR3 DNA: TGTGCCACCAGTGATCCCCCCGGACAGGGAAGCTACGAGCAGTACTTC.

This sequence joins TRBV5-1 and TRBJ2-1; D perhaps matches TRBD2 (5 bases). V lost 0 bases and J lost 8, with 12 bases in between. From germline, CDR1 is SGHRS and CDR2 YFSETQ. There are 14 residues in the CDR3. CDR3 sequence (DNA): TGCGCCAGCAGCTTGGTTATAGCGCCCGATGAGCAGTTCTTC. It specifies CASSLVIAPDEQFF.

In its sample, this clonotype was seen a few times. This chain links TRBV28 with TRBJ2-1; D perhaps matches TRBD1 (5 bases). The CDR3 has 16 amino acids. V lost 4 bases and J 3 bases, leaving 16 bases between the germline ends. Germline values: CDR1 MDHEN, CDR2 SYDVKM. The CDR3 sequence is CASSSGSSTFYNEQFF. The CDR3 bases are TGTGCCAGCAGTTCAGGGTCCAGCACCTTCTACAATGAGCAGTTCTTC.

The genes are TRBV7-6 and TRBJ2-2; D not resolved. The germline V gene has CDR1 SGHVS and CDR2 FNYEAQ. CDR3 length equals 16 residues. The ends were cut back, 1 base at V and 4 bases at J, with 13 bases in the middle. This chain's CDR3 is CASSLVAPTSTGELFF. CDR3 nucleotides: TGTGCCAGCAGCTTAGTCGCGCCAACCAGCACCGGGGAGCTGTTTTTT.

V gene TRBV5-6 combines with J gene TRBJ2-3, with 8 bases that match TRBD1. Germline CDR1 SGHDT, CDR2 YYEEEE. The CDR3 runs to 17 residues. V lost 3 bases and J lost 0; bases outside the gene matches: 9. The CDR3 loop is CASSSKTGVVSTDTQYF. The DNA for the CDR3 is TGTGCCAGCAGCTCTAAGACAGGGGTGGTGAGCACAGATACGCAGTATTTT.

J is TRBJ2-1 and V is TRBV14; possibly TRBD1 for D (6 bases). This CDR3 contains 12 residues. CDR1 is SGHDN and CDR2 is FVKESK in the germline V gene. V was clipped by 3 bases and J by 15 bases, with 15 bases between them. This CDR3 reads CASSHNRDTRFF. As DNA, the CDR3 is TGTGCCAGCAGCCACAACCGGGACACAAGGTTCTTC.

The chain carries TRBV18 and TRBJ2-5, with 8 bases that match TRBD1. CDR3 length: 16 amino acids. J was trimmed by 5 bases and V by 3 bases; bases with no gene match: 11. Germline V gene data show CDR1 as KGHSH and CDR2 as LQKENI. CDR3 loop: CASSPRVGQGVETQYF. The CDR3 nucleotides read TGTGCCAGCTCACCCCGCGTAGGACAGGGCGTTGAGACCCAGTACTTC.

The chain uses TRBV29-1 and TRBJ2-4; tentatively, D is TRBD2 (5 bases). The CDR3 is 17 residues long. Between the trimmed V and J ends, which lost 0 bases and 3 bases, there was a span of 18 bases. The germline V gene encodes CDR1 SQVTM and CDR2 ANQGSEA. The CDR3 DNA is TGCAGCGTTGAAGAGTCTAGTTGGCGGGTGGACAAAAACATTCAGTACTTC. Protein sequence: CSVEESSWRVDKNIQYF.

The count of this clonotype is one. The V gene is TRBV5-6, the J gene TRBJ2-7, with D possibly TRBD1 on 6 matching bases. Germline lookup yields CDR1 SGHDT and CDR2 YYEEEE. The V end was cut by 4 bases, the J end by 3 bases, with 14 bases between. CDR3 length: 14 residues. CDR3 nucleotides: TGTGCCAGCAGCCTGGGGACACGGGGCTACGAGCAGTACTTC. This codes for CASSLGTRGYEQYF.

The chain recombines TRBV7-6 with TRBJ2-5; TRBD2 matches at 12 bases. Germline lookup yields CDR1 SGHVS and CDR2 FNYEAQ. The CDR3 totals 22 residues. The V gene end was trimmed by 2 bases and the J gene end by 3 bases; junction bases not matched to a gene: 22. The CDR3 DNA is TGTGCCAGCAGCTTACCGCTCAGGGGGGCGACTAGCGGGAGACGGATCGAAGAGACCCAGTACTTC. Its translation: CASSLPLRGATSGRRIEETQYF.

The table lists this clonotype with a few counts. This chain links TRBV5-1 with TRBJ2-7, with 12 bases aligning to TRBD1. The V segment lost 3 bases and the J segment 5 bases; nucleotides outside the gene matches: 6. The germline gives CDR1 SGHRS, CDR2 YFSETQ. The CDR3 totals 15 residues. CDR3 residues: CASSSPGTGGNEQYF. The CDR3 nucleotides read TGCGCCAGCAGCTCCCCCGGGACAGGGGGCAACGAGCAGTACTTC. Full variable domain (remainder filled in from reference TRBV5-1 and TRBJ2-7): KAGVTQTPRYLIKTRGQQVTLSCSPISGHRSVSWYQQTPGQGLQFLFEYFSETQRNKGNFPGRFSGRQFSNSRSEMNVSTLELGDSALYLCASSSPGTGGNEQYFGPGTRLTVT.

This clonotype showed up just a few times. The rearrangement joins TRBV11-2 to TRBJ2-1, with D perhaps TRBD2 (5 bases). CDR3 length: 14 residues. The germline CDR1 and CDR2 sequences are SGHAT and FQNNGV. V was pared by 0 bases and J by 4 bases, with 7 bases between. DNA of the CDR3: TGTGCCAGCAGCTTAGATTCGGGGTACAATGAGCAGTTCTTC. Its protein is CASSLDSGYNEQFF.

V usage is TRBV9 and J usage is TRBJ2-2; unclear D gene. The germline gives CDR1 SGDLS, CDR2 YYNGEE. This CDR3 comprises 12 residues. Trimming shortened V by 4 bases and J by 7 bases, and 8 bases separated the two germline ends. CDR3 region: CASSPLYGELFF. CDR3 nucleotides: TGTGCCAGCAGCCCCCTTTACGGGGAGCTGTTTTTT.

V is TRBV7-2 and J is TRBJ1-2; the D gene is possibly TRBD1 (5 bases). The V and J ends lost 5 bases and 5 bases respectively, with 18 bases between them. The CDR3 spans 15 residues. Germline loops: CDR1 SGHTA, CDR2 FQGNSA. CDR3 residues: CASSPGGARGYGYTF. Here the CDR3 DNA reads TGTGCCAGCAGCCCGGGAGGGGCGAGGGGTTATGGCTACACCTTC.

This clonotype was seen a handful of times. This rearrangement joins TRBV7-9 to TRBJ2-7, with D unresolved. This CDR3 contains 21 residues. Trimming left V 0 bases short and J 0 bases short, with 27 bases between. Per germline, CDR1 SEHNR and CDR2 FQNEAQ (reference sequence). CDR3 bases: TGTGCCAGCAGCTTAGCCGGCCCCCGGCCAGCTGTCAGGTCCAACTCCTACGAGCAGTACTTC. It codes for CASSLAGPRPAVRSNSYEQYF.

This clonotype was seen a few times. The chain couples TRBV6-2 or TRBV6-3 to TRBJ2-7; 7 nucleotides align to TRBD1. This CDR3 is built from 13 residues. J was trimmed by 6 bases and V by 6 bases; bases with no gene match: 8. Germline assignment: CDR1 MNHEY and CDR2 SVGEGT. CDR3 residues: CASRYDRASEQYF. The CDR3 coding sequence is TGTGCCAGCAGATACGACAGGGCGAGCGAGCAGTACTTC.